The clone carrying this T cell receptor (beta chain) has more than one count but fewer than ten. One entry per CDR3 protein, called by TCRdb with MiXCR from the 5' RACE reads. Here the sample spans under 85,000 distinct CDR3 sequences, roughly 9.5% being singletons. The CDR3 is 16 residues long. The germline V gene encodes CDR1 SEHNR and CDR2 FQNEAQ (reference sequence). V lost 5 bases to trimming and J lost 0 bases, with 13 bases between them. This entry belongs to a study of early T cells in non-severe SARS-CoV-2 infection. This receptor was obtained from an adult who was a healthcare worker with PCR-confirmed SARS-CoV-2 infection or an uninfected control (not recorded which). Source material: whole blood. The V and J genes are TRBV7-9 and TRBJ2-2, with D possibly being TRBD1 or TRBD2 (5 bases each). The CDR3 loop is CASSTYEGPNTGELFF. As DNA, the CDR3 is TGTGCCAGCAGCACCTACGAGGGGCCGAACACCGGGGAGCTGTTTTTT.